Each of the 6 T cell receptor beta chains below was sequenced from the same sample in a study of shared clonotypes between healthy human individuals. Sequencing was performed with immunoSEQ multiplex PCR; in TCRdb, only in-frame clones are kept and a portion is missing. The table shows 190,000 or so clones, with approximately 95% occurring only once. Sequencing used naive CD4+ T cells sorted from blood. Subset denoted: CD45RA+ positively selected. These TCRs come from a woman younger than 45 in good health.

Comment on this clone: No conserved phenylalanine or tryptophan is present at the end of the CDR3, so a read error is the likely explanation. V and J are TRBV7-9 and TRBJ2-7, with 7 positions matching TRBD2. J gave up 9 bases and V 2 bases, and 7 bases lay outside the gene matches. Germline CDR1 and CDR2: SEHNR and FQNEAQ (reference sequence). The CDR3 is made up of 13 amino acids. The CDR3 protein is CASSLPAGPTQYL. CDR3 in DNA: TGTGCCAGCAGCTTACCAGCGGGACCCACGCAGTACCTC.

This chain joins TRBV4-1 and TRBJ2-1, with TRBD2 matching over 11 bases. The junction had 6 bases not matched to a gene; V was cut back by 4 bases and J by 1 base. Germline loops: CDR1 MGHRA, CDR2 YSYEKL. This CDR3 is 17 amino acids long. The CDR3 nucleotides are TGCGCCAGCAGCCGCGCACTAGCGGGAGTTTCCTACAATGAGCAGTTCTTC. Translation gives CASSRALAGVSYNEQFF.

This sequence joins TRBV2 and TRBJ2-1; TRBD2 aligns across 7 bases. The CDR3 runs 12 residues. Trimming took 8 bases from V and 6 from J; bases not matched to a gene: 4. CDR1 is SNHLY, CDR2 FYNNEI, per germline. This CDR3 reads CASERLANEQFF. The CDR3 nucleotides read TGTGCCAGCGAGAGACTAGCCAATGAGCAGTTCTTC.

This clone was detected once. The chain recombines TRBV28 with TRBJ2-7; maybe TRBD1 (5 bases). The V and J ends lost 2 bases and 2 bases respectively, with 16 bases between them. Germline loops: CDR1 MDHEN, CDR2 SYDVKM. CDR3 length equals 16 residues. The CDR3 protein is CASSLPSRAPPYEQYF. As DNA, the CDR3 is TGTGCCAGCAGTTTACCCTCCAGGGCTCCTCCCTACGAGCAGTACTTC.

The chain couples TRBV9 to TRBJ1-1; D possibly corresponds to TRBD1 (5 bases). The CDR3 consists of 18 residues. The V gene lost 2 bases and the J gene lost 1 base, with 21 bases spanning the gap. Per germline, CDR1 SGDLS and CDR2 YYNGEE. CDR3 sequence (DNA): TGTGCCAGCAGCGTTCACCCAGGGACGCGAAATACGAACACTGAAGCTTTCTTT. Its translation is CASSVHPGTRNTNTEAFF.

The rearrangement joins TRBV7-9 to TRBJ2-1; possibly TRBD1 or TRBD2 for D (6 bases each). Per the germline V gene, CDR1 is SEHNR and CDR2 is FQNEAQ (reference sequence). The CDR3 runs 17 residues. The V end lost 3 bases, the J end lost 2 bases, and 17 bases lay between the germline ends. The CDR3 region is CASSFVRGPEAYNEQFF. The CDR3 nucleotides read TGTGCCAGCAGCTTCGTCCGGGGGCCTGAGGCCTACAATGAGCAGTTCTTC.